This T cell receptor (beta chain) was documented in a study of early stage breast cancer tumors. In the study overall: Most invasive tumors, about 80% of the 16, were ER+/PR+/HER2-. Study-wide findings and caveats: Comparing each tissue with blood distinguished tumor from normal in 14 of 16 patients. Bulk DNA sequencing of unsorted cells missed chain pairing and markers.

Sequencing used immunoSEQ multiplex PCR; TCRdb keeps in-frame clones, though not all of them. The sample records some 5,000 clones, around 60% being singletons. The CDR3 totals 13 residues. With 4 bases removed from V and 5 bases from J, the gap between germline ends came to 12 bases. On this clone: As yet, its antigen is unknown.

Sequencing input: breast tumor tissue. The chain uses TRBV5-3 and TRBJ2-5; D perhaps matches TRBD2 (6 bases). TRBV5-3 is an ORF, and what it does is uncertain. This receptor was taken from a person in their fifties with breast cancer. The CDR3 sequence: CARSPRGCETQYF. CDR3 nucleotide sequence: TGTGCCAGAAGCCCACGGGGGTGTGAGACCCAGTACTTC.